This T cell receptor (beta chain) stems from a study of preoperative IRX-2 immunotherapy in early breast cancer. V was pared by 3 bases and J by 6 bases, with 19 bases between. CDR3 length: 16 residues. Germline CDR1 is LNHDA and CDR2 is SQIVND (reference sequence). The method was immunoSEQ multiplex PCR; TCRdb's version includes in-frame clones alone and lacks a portion of them. Of more than 50,000 clones detected, 94% appear once; the ten largest clones hold approximately 1.8%. Sample treatment: preoperative locoregional IRX-2 cytokine immunotherapy. This phase Ib study tested locoregional IRX-2 cytokine immunotherapy given before surgery.

The receptor's source is a human donor with breast cancer. The chain uses TRBV19 and TRBJ2-3, with unresolved D. This specimen was collected from a patient treated with IRX-2 immunotherapy. The CDR3 nucleotides read TGTGCCAGTAGTATGGAGAACAGTGTCATCCTGGATACGCAGTATTTT. This gives the protein CASSMENSVILDTQYF. The full variable domain, completed using reference TRBV19 and TRBJ2-3, is DGGITQSPKYLFRKEGQNVTLSCEQNLNHDAMYWYRQDPGQGLRLIYYSQIVNDFQKGDIAEGYSVSREKKESFPLTVTSAQKNPTAFYLCASSMENSVILDTQYFGPGTRLTVL.